This passage covers 28 T cell receptor beta chains from one sample sequenced in a study of tumor-infiltrating lymphocytes in primary liver carcinoma. Taking about 17-32 mg of unsorted bulk tissue, the authors co-extracted RNA and DNA. Using a constant-region primer together with ProtoScript II reverse transcriptase, TCR beta cDNA was made from about 500 ng of total RNA. It was through three nested multiplex PCR rounds of slightly modified ARM-PCR that TCR beta libraries arose. A C-beta reverse primer and TRBV1-TRBV30 forward primers served in each of the first two PCR rounds, at 10 cycles apiece. Each CDR3 protein is one row after TCRdb ran MiXCR on the multiplex PCR reads. Of tens of thousands of distinct CDR3 sequences in the sample, roughly three quarters were seen once. What was sequenced was liver tumor tissue from sampling region 4. Regarding subset: tumor region T4, right-lateral pole. These receptors originate from a man aged 35 to 55 with primary liver carcinoma and hepatitis B virus infection.

This clonotype has at least ten counts. This chain connects TRBV12-3 or TRBV12-4 to TRBJ2-6; D tentatively fits TRBD1 or TRBD2 (5 bases each). Trimming removed 7 bases from V and 1 base from J, with 17 bases in between. This CDR3 has 17 residues. The chain's CDR3 is CASTIGRGGSGANVLTF. In nucleotides, the CDR3 is TGTGCCAGCACCATTGGCCGGGGCGGGTCTGGGGCCAACGTCCTGACTTTC.

This clonotype came up a few times. The chain employs TRBV28 and TRBJ1-1; weak D call: TRBD1 (6 bases). The germline CDR1 and CDR2 sequences are MDHEN and SYDVKM. V was clipped by 4 bases and J by 4 bases, with 16 bases between them. This CDR3 comprises 15 residues. The CDR3 loop is CASSSKIRGGTEAFF. CDR3 nucleotides: TGTGCCAGCAGTTCCAAGATCAGGGGCGGCACTGAAGCTTTCTTT.

This clonotype was observed many times. This chain uses TRBV6-1 with TRBJ2-1, with 10 bases aligning to TRBD1. The V gene end was trimmed by 4 bases and the J gene end by 4 bases; junction bases not matched to a gene: 7. CDR1 MNHNS and CDR2 SASEGT come from the germline V gene. CDR3 length equals 16 residues. CDR3 region: CASSVPRQGAYNEQFF. The CDR3 region has the DNA TGTGCCAGCAGTGTCCCGAGACAGGGGGCGTACAATGAGCAGTTCTTC.

By share, this clonotype counts as large. The V gene is TRBV6-5, the J gene TRBJ2-2; D call uncertain. The CDR3 is made up of 15 amino acids. CDR1 and CDR2 (germline): MNHEY, SVGAGI. Trimming took off 2 bases at V and 4 bases at J, with 11 bases between the two ends. CDR3 in amino acids: CASSYAVDGTGELFF. CDR3 DNA sequence: TGTGCCAGCAGTTACGCAGTGGACGGCACCGGGGAGCTGTTTTTT.

Comment on this clonotype: A read error may account for a junction end that differs from germline. V usage is TRBV13 and J usage is TRBJ2-2; TRBD2 aligns across 10 bases. Germline CDR1 and CDR2: PRHDT and FYEKMQ (reference sequence). This CDR3 has 15 residues. CDR3 DNA sequence: TGTGCCAGCGGCATCCTAGGGACTAGCGTCGGGGAGCTGCTTTTT. Its translation: CASGILGTSVGELLF.

A remark on this clonotype: One base away lies a much larger clone, so this may be a sequencing read error. The genes are TRBV5-1 and TRBJ2-1; D uncertain. Germline V gene sequence: CDR1 SGHRS, CDR2 YFSETQ. V was pared by 0 bases and J by 2 bases, with 9 bases between. This CDR3 contains 15 residues. The CDR3, as DNA: TGCGCCAGCAGCTTGGATAAAGGCGCCTACAATGAGCAGTTCTTC. Encoded protein: CASSLDKGAYNEQFF.

A remark on this clonotype: The final CDR3 position lacks the conserved phenylalanine or tryptophan, pointing to a likely read error. The V call is TRBV6-1, the J call TRBJ2-2, with a possible D match to TRBD2 (5 bases). Germline CDR1 and CDR2: MNHNS and SASEGT. The CDR3 spans 15 residues. Written as DNA, the CDR3 is TGTGCTGTAAAAGGGCCAGGAGGGAACACCGGGGAGCTGTTTCTT. It specifies CAVKGPGGNTGELFL.

This clonotype was counted once. This CDR3 is missing its conserved last phenylalanine or tryptophan, likely due to a read error. The chain has TRBV6-1 and TRBJ2-3; D possibly corresponds to TRBD2 (5 bases). The length of the CDR3 is 16 residues. CDR1 and CDR2 (germline): MNHNS, SASEGT. The CDR3 region is CAISQLARLTTDTQYY. The CDR3 DNA reads as TGTGCCATCAGTCAATTAGCGCGTTTAACCACAGATACGCAGTATTAT.

The chain uses TRBV6-5 and TRBJ2-1; D is ambiguous. The V end was cut by 11 bases, the J end by 4 bases, with 18 bases between. The CDR3 extends over 14 amino acids. CDR1 MNHEY and CDR2 SVGAGI come from the germline V gene. CDR3 sequence (DNA): TGTGCCGGTGCCCGACCAGCGTCATACAATGAGCAGTTCTTC. Its translation: CAGARPASYNEQFF.

As concerns this clonotype: At one of its ends the junction is not consistent with the germline gene, which may arise from a read error. The J gene is TRBJ2-1, the V gene TRBV11-2; D gene ambiguous. Per the germline V gene, CDR1 is SGHAT and CDR2 is FQNNGV. The CDR3 consists of 12 residues. CDR3 in amino acids: CASSPHGNEQLF. CDR3 DNA sequence: TGTGCCAGCAGCCCACATGGCAATGAGCAGCTCTTC.

V gene TRBV28 combines with J gene TRBJ2-5; tentative D call: TRBD2 (6 bases). V was shortened by 10 bases and J by 2 bases, with 14 bases between the two germline ends. Germline V CDR1 and CDR2: MDHEN, SYDVKM. The CDR3 sequence is 13 residues long. CDR3 sequence reads: CAILAVAQETQYF. The CDR3 DNA reads TGTGCCATCTTAGCGGTAGCGCAAGAGACCCAGTACTTC.

Regarding this clonotype: This is likely a read error, given that the CDR3 carries no conserved phenylalanine or tryptophan at its end. It is unclear where the CDR3 begins or ends on the DNA, so no DNA is shown, and the CDR3 is as TCRdb lists it. The chain recombines TRBV10-3 with TRBJ1-5. The CDR3 is 13 amino acids long, termini counted. In germline, CDR1 is ENHRY, CDR2 SYGVKD. This CDR3 is CAISVDSYQPQHS.

As concerns this clonotype: Without the conserved terminal phenylalanine or tryptophan, this CDR3 likely stems from a read error. It is unclear where the CDR3 begins or ends on the DNA, so no DNA is shown, and the CDR3 is as TCRdb lists it. V and J are TRBV13 and TRBJ2-1; the table's D gene call, TRBD2, was not cross checked with the DNA. Germline V gene sequence: CDR1 PRHDT, CDR2 FYEKMQ (reference sequence). The CDR3 is made up of 12 amino acids, end residues included. The CDR3 spells CASSHTSGGQFL.

This clonotype was recorded many times. This CDR3 is CASSSLNQPQHF. CDR3 sequence (DNA): TGTGCCAGCAGCTCCCTGAACCAGCCCCAGCATTTT. This sequence joins TRBV5-5 and TRBJ1-5; the D is unclear. This CDR3 spans 12 amino acids. Per germline, CDR1 SGHKS and CDR2 YYEKEE (reference sequence). V was clipped by 3 bases and J by 7 bases, with 8 bases between them.

The rearrangement uses TRBV11-2 and TRBJ2-2, with 9 bases that match TRBD2. The ends lost 5 bases at V and 9 bases at J; junction bases unmatched: 13. Per the germline V gene, CDR1 is SGHAT and CDR2 is FQNNGV. This CDR3 has 16 amino acids. This CDR3 reads CASSMVALAGTRELFF. The CDR3 DNA reads TGTGCCAGCAGCATGGTGGCGCTAGCGGGAACCCGGGAGCTGTTTTTT.

This clonotype was detected only once. One end of the junction is discordant with germline, which a read error may explain. The rearrangement links TRBV6-6 to TRBJ1-1, with no clear D. The V gene's germline CDR1 is MNHNY and CDR2 SVGAGI (reference sequence). CDR3 size: 17 residues. CDR3 protein: CASSYPGMGMGNTKAFF. The DNA of the CDR3 is TGTGCCAGCAGTTACCCCGGCATGGGGATGGGGAACACTAAAGCTTTCTTT.

On this clonotype: Sequence at one end of the junction differs from germline and may be a read error. This sequence joins TRBV4-1 and TRBJ2-2, with D possibly being TRBD1 or TRBD2 (7 bases each). Looked up from germline, CDR1 is MGHRA and CDR2 is YSYEKL. The CDR3 has 15 amino acids. In nucleotides, the CDR3 is TGCGTCAGCGGAGGGGGCGGGAGATACACCGGGGAGCTGTTTTTT. This gives the protein CVSGGGGRYTGELFF.

As for this clonotype: The missing conserved phenylalanine or tryptophan at the end of this CDR3 makes a read error likely. J is TRBJ2-2 and V is TRBV4-1; D is unclear. This CDR3 contains 14 residues. Germline V gene data show CDR1 as MGHRA and CDR2 as YSYEKL. CDR3 amino acids: CASSQNSNTGELFL. The CDR3 DNA follows: TGCGCCAGCAGCCAGAACTCGAACACAGGGGAGCTGTTTCTT.

As concerns this clonotype: A junction boundary mismatches the germline segment, possibly from a read error. The chain has TRBV11-1 and TRBJ2-2; 9 bases line up with TRBD2. Germline CDR1 SGHAT, CDR2 FQDESV (reference sequence). The CDR3 is made up of 18 amino acids. The CDR3 here is CASSLDAAVGTSTGELFF. Here the CDR3 DNA reads TGTGCCAGTAGCTTAGACGCTGCGGTAGGGACTAGCACTGGGGAGCTGTTTTTT.

The gene calls are TRBV20-1 and TRBJ2-1; 15 bases agree with TRBD2. The CDR3 is 14 amino acids. Unmatched junction bases numbered 6, after V lost 7 bases and J lost 8 bases. CDR1 and CDR2 (germline): DFQATT, SNEGSKA (reference sequence). The CDR3 spells CSVGTSGRYDEQFF. CDR3 sequence (DNA): TGCAGTGTTGGGACTAGCGGGAGGTACGATGAGCAGTTCTTC.

The sample holds a few counts of this clonotype. The V and J genes are TRBV29-1 and TRBJ2-3; a weak D match, TRBD1 (5 bases). The DNA matches TRBJ1-5 better at its end, which makes the J call doubtful. Germline V CDR1 and CDR2: SQVTM, ANQGSEA. This CDR3 contains 13 residues. DNA for the CDR3: TGCAGCGTTGAAGGTCAGGGTCAGGATACGCAGCATTTT. Its translation: CSVEGQGQDTQHF.

This clonotype was counted ten times or more. The V and J genes are TRBV7-9 and TRBJ2-1, with D unresolved. CDR3 size: 17 residues. CDR1 is SEHNR, CDR2 FQNEAQ, per germline (reference sequence). Trimming took off 5 bases at V and 0 bases at J, with 17 bases between the two ends. The CDR3 loop is CASSDPLAGVSYNEQFF. CDR3 nucleotide sequence: TGTGCCAGCAGCGACCCCTTGGCAGGTGTCTCCTACAATGAGCAGTTCTTC.

Turning to this clonotype: One end of the junction does not line up with germline, which may come from a read error. The chain combines TRBV10-3 with TRBJ1-1; D gene unclear. There are 13 residues in the CDR3. From germline, CDR1 is ENHRY and CDR2 SYGVKD. CDR3 DNA: TGTGGCATCAGTAGATCAGGTGACACTGAAGCTTTCTTT. Its translation is CGISRSGDTEAFF.

With respect to this clonotype: Without the conserved terminal phenylalanine or tryptophan, this CDR3 likely stems from a read error. V and J are TRBV12-3 or TRBV12-4 and TRBJ2-7, with D perhaps TRBD2 (5 bases). V lost 6 bases and J 7 bases, leaving 16 bases between the germline ends. The CDR3 consists of 13 residues. CDR3 sequence: CASRPMWEPEQYL. In DNA form, the CDR3 reads TGTGCCAGCAGGCCCATGTGGGAGCCAGAGCAGTACCTC.

Concerning this clonotype: One base away lies a much larger clone, so this may be a sequencing read error. This is likely a read error, given that the CDR3 carries no conserved phenylalanine or tryptophan at its end. The rearrangement uses TRBV12-5 and TRBJ2-7; D not resolved. The V gene lost 6 bases and the J gene lost 3 bases, with 3 bases spanning the gap. The CDR3 totals 10 residues. Germline loops: CDR1 LGHNT, CDR2 FRNRAP. The DNA of the CDR3 is TGTGCTAGTGGCAGCTACGAGCAGTACCTC. This sequence encodes CASGSYEQYL.

Worth noting for this clonotype: This sequence may be a read error, since a much larger clone differs from it by one base. CDR3 bases: TGTGCCAGCAGTCAAAGGACAGGGCTGGCCCAGCATTTT. Translating it yields CASSQRTGLAQHF. This chain uses TRBV28 with TRBJ1-5, with 8 bases aligning to TRBD1. Germline assignment: CDR1 MDHEN and CDR2 SYDVKM. V shed 5 bases, J shed 11 bases, and the junction held 8 bases outside the gene matches. The CDR3 length is 13 residues.

This clonotype has more than one count but fewer than ten. The chain couples TRBV28 to TRBJ2-7; 10 positions match TRBD1. The CDR3 has 17 residues. The germline V gene encodes CDR1 MDHEN and CDR2 SYDVKM. The J segment lost 5 bases and the V segment lost 6 bases, leaving 16 bases of the junction unmatched. The DNA for the CDR3 is TGTGCCAGCAGAGCCGCCGGGACAGGGGTTTCGGTACACGAGCAGTACTTC. Translation: CASRAAGTGVSVHEQYF.

CDR3 sequence (DNA): TGTGCCAGCAGCCCTAGTGGAGCGGGAGAAGGCCCCTACAATGAGCAGTTCTTC. Encoded protein: CASSPSGAGEGPYNEQFF. V usage is TRBV12-3 or TRBV12-4 and J usage is TRBJ2-1; 8 nucleotides agree with TRBD2. V gave up 6 bases and J gave up 2 bases; unmatched junction bases: 15. The CDR3 has 18 amino acids.